The sequence of this T cell receptor (beta chain) was determined in a study of long-term antiretroviral therapy in people with HIV. Details on this clone: Its antigen is as yet unknown.

In germline, CDR1 is WNHNN, CDR2 SYGVQD (reference sequence). With 2 bases removed from V and 7 bases from J, the gap between germline ends came to 5 bases. The length of the CDR3 is 11 residues. Regarding the study as a whole: The repertoire was dominated at all time points by clones expanded before ART.

Each donor had at least one pre-ART and at least two post-ART PBMC samples. Runs used v3.0 of the immunoSEQ assay and were done at survey level. Libraries were prepared by immunoSEQ multiplex PCR; TCRdb keeps only in-frame clonotypes and omits some of them. The table lists over 15,000 clones, about three quarters of them singletons. The sample here was unsorted PBMCs, taken 2.1 to 2.2 years before starting antiretroviral therapy. The TCR originated in a man aged 25 to 40 with HIV. The rearrangement links TRBV10-1 to TRBJ1-1; D is undetermined. The chain's CDR3 is CASSEKFEAFF. The CDR3 DNA reads as TGCGCCAGCAGTGAGAAGTTTGAAGCTTTCTTT.